This T cell receptor beta chain was recovered during a study of PD-1 blockade in classical Hodgkin lymphoma. Assay used: immunoSEQ multiplex PCR; TCRdb lists only in-frame clones, some missing. The data contain tens of thousands of clones, around 80% of them singletons. Time point described: cycle 4 day 1 (C4D1), after six to seven weeks of nivolumab. Each patient relapsed following autologous stem cell transplantation, and prior brentuximab vedotin exposure differed. Germline CDR1 and CDR2: SGHNT and YYREEE (reference sequence). Trimming shortened V by 1 base and J by 8 bases, and 4 bases separated the two germline ends. The CDR3 is made up of 11 amino acids.

This TCR came from a human donor with classical Hodgkin lymphoma. Sequencing was performed on peripheral blood mononuclear cells (PBMCs), taken before the fourth cycle of nivolumab. The chain uses TRBV5-4 and TRBJ2-1; D is uncertain. CDR3 region: CASSLYDEQFF. CDR3 DNA sequence: TGTGCCAGCAGCTTGTACGATGAGCAGTTCTTC.